A single sample gave rise to the 28 T cell receptor beta chains below, sequenced in a study of T cell repertoires in cytomegalovirus infection. TCRdb reprocessed the reads with MiXCR, giving one entry per CDR3 protein. The table records around 280,000 distinct CDR3 sequences, approximately 15% of them present only once. Sequencing used PBMCs. The receptors stem from a human donor in good health (CMV status not recorded). Some clones in this sample may be carry-over from other donors' samples.

This clonotype was seen only a few times. The chain has TRBV5-4 and TRBJ1-6; the match to TRBD1 covers 9 bases. There are 18 residues in the CDR3. Trimming took 3 bases from V and 1 from J; bases not matched to a gene: 8. Germline CDR1 and CDR2: SGHNT and YYREEE (reference sequence). The CDR3 DNA sequence: TGTGCCAGCAGCTCAATACGGGACAGGGCTTCCTATAATTCACCCCTCCACTTT. Its translation is CASSSIRDRASYNSPLHF.

At least ten counts were recorded for this clonotype. The rearrangement joins TRBV7-9 to TRBJ1-5; the D gene is possibly TRBD1 (5 bases). The length of the CDR3 is 18 residues. Germline V gives CDR1 SEHNR, CDR2 FQNEAQ (reference sequence). Trimming took 4 bases from V and 3 from J, leaving 22 bases between them. CDR3 DNA sequence: TGTGCCAGCAGCTCCCTGGCGTCGGCAGGGAATTACAATCAGCCCCAGCATTTT. This encodes CASSSLASAGNYNQPQHF.

CDR3 sequence (DNA): TGTGCCAGGGGGGACAGCGCCACAGATACGCAGTATTTT. This translates into CARGDSATDTQYF. The chain combines TRBV2 with TRBJ2-3; 7 bases match TRBD1. The V gene's germline CDR1 is SNHLY and CDR2 FYNNEI. With 9 bases clipped from V and 2 bases from J, the junction kept 5 bases outside the gene matches. This CDR3 has 13 residues.

This clonotype has ten or more counts. This chain joins TRBV20-1 and TRBJ2-1; the D gene is possibly TRBD1 (6 bases). The CDR3 consists of 14 residues. Germline V gene sequence: CDR1 DFQATT, CDR2 SNEGSKA (reference sequence). Deletions cut 0 bases from V and 8 bases from J, with 14 bases between. The CDR3 DNA follows: TGCAGTGCTAGAGATGTACAGGGCGTCGATGAGCAGTTCTTC. Translating it yields CSARDVQGVDEQFF.

This chain joins TRBV29-1 and TRBJ2-7; perhaps D is TRBD1 or TRBD2 (5 bases each). The V gene's germline CDR1 is SQVTM and CDR2 ANQGSEA. Trimming removed 0 bases at V and 2 bases at J, with 14 bases between. The CDR3 contains 15 residues. The CDR3 here is CSVEDRGSATYEQYF. The CDR3 region has the DNA TGCAGCGTTGAAGATCGGGGCAGCGCAACCTACGAGCAGTACTTC.

Ten or more counts support this clonotype. DNA for the CDR3: TGCAGTGCTAGTGTTCCCTCGAAGGGAGACACCGGGGAGCTGTTTTTT. It translates to CSASVPSKGDTGELFF. The rearrangement uses TRBV20-1 and TRBJ2-2; TRBD2 might be the D (5 bases). This CDR3 comprises 16 residues. Per the germline V gene, CDR1 is DFQATT and CDR2 is SNEGSKA (reference sequence). Trimming shortened V by 3 bases and J by 3 bases, and 17 bases separated the two germline ends.

This clonotype was detected a few times. V usage is TRBV6-6 and J usage is TRBJ2-3; TRBD2 aligns across 11 bases. There are 16 residues in the CDR3. The V and J ends lost 5 bases and 6 bases, in that order; junction bases with no gene match: 10. Germline V CDR1 and CDR2: MNHNY, SVGAGI (reference sequence). The CDR3 DNA sequence: TGTGCCAGCAGTCGTCTAGCGGGAGGAGCCTTTGATACGCAGTATTTT. Protein sequence: CASSRLAGGAFDTQYF.

The V call is TRBV7-3, the J call TRBJ1-2; D is undetermined. The V and J ends lost 4 bases and 6 bases respectively, with 15 bases between them. The length of the CDR3 is 14 residues. Germline V gene data show CDR1 as SGHTA and CDR2 as FQGTGA. The DNA for the CDR3 is TGTGCCAGCAGCTCATCTGGCCTTTTCGATGGCTACACCTTC. Protein sequence: CASSSSGLFDGYTF. Full variable domain (rest looked up from reference TRBV7-3 and TRBJ1-2): GAGVSQTPSNKVTEKGKYVELRCDPISGHTALYWYRQSLGQGPEFLIYFQGTGAADDSGLPNDRFFAVRPEGSVSTLKIQRTERGDSAVYLCASSSSGLFDGYTFGSGTRLTVV.

The chain uses TRBV20-1 and TRBJ2-7, with D possibly TRBD1 on 5 matching bases. Trimming cost V 3 bases and J 2 bases, with 11 bases left between them. Germline assignment: CDR1 DFQATT and CDR2 SNEGSKA (reference sequence). The CDR3 is 13 amino acids. CDR3 in amino acids: CSASRRTTYEQYF. DNA of the CDR3: TGCAGTGCTAGTAGGCGGACAACCTACGAGCAGTACTTC.

This clonotype was detected a few times. The V gene is TRBV6-5, the J gene TRBJ1-4; D not resolved. Trimming took off 0 bases at V and 3 bases at J, with 14 bases between the two ends. The CDR3 extends over 17 amino acids. Per germline, CDR1 MNHEY and CDR2 SVGAGI. CDR3 sequence reads: CASSYSNRVGSNEKLFF. The CDR3 bases are TGTGCCAGCAGTTACTCGAATCGGGTTGGGTCTAATGAAAAACTGTTTTTT.

There are many counts of this clonotype. The CDR3 reads CASSADSNQPQHF. Here the CDR3 DNA reads TGTGCCAGCAGCGCAGATAGCAATCAGCCCCAGCATTTT. The rearrangement links TRBV7-6 to TRBJ1-5; D remains ambiguous. V was trimmed by 5 bases and J by 0 bases, leaving 5 bases between them. Per germline, CDR1 SGHVS and CDR2 FNYEAQ. The CDR3 spans 13 residues.

This sequence joins TRBV5-1 and TRBJ2-3; D unclear. The germline V and J ends were trimmed by 3 bases and 5 bases, with 10 bases remaining between them. The CDR3 sequence is 13 residues long. Germline lookup yields CDR1 SGHRS and CDR2 YFSETQ. For the CDR3, the DNA is TGCGCCAGCAGCTCGTTCGTGGTAGATACGCAGTATTTT. Protein: CASSSFVVDTQYF.

The chain couples TRBV5-1 to TRBJ2-3; D possibly uses TRBD1 or TRBD2 (5 bases each). The CDR3 length is 13 residues. Trimming pared 4 bases from V and 5 bases from J, leaving 11 bases between. CDR1 SGHRS and CDR2 YFSETQ come from the germline V gene. The CDR3 DNA follows: TGCGCCAGCAGCCCAGGGACGGTAGATACGCAGTATTTT. This sequence encodes CASSPGTVDTQYF.

CDR3 in amino acids: CAAAGGDALDTQYF. CDR3 DNA sequence: TGTGCCGCGGCCGGGGGCGACGCTTTGGATACGCAGTATTTT. The chain uses TRBV10-3 and TRBJ2-3, with D perhaps given as TRBD1 or TRBD2 (6 bases each). CDR3 length: 14 amino acids. Germline values: CDR1 ENHRY, CDR2 SYGVKD. V shed 11 bases and J shed 6 bases, with 21 bases lying between them.

The rearrangement joins TRBV29-1 to TRBJ2-7; D tentatively reads TRBD1 or TRBD2 (6 bases each). The CDR3 covers 15 residues. The V end was cut by 6 bases, the J end by 0 bases, with 18 bases between. Germline CDR1 reads SQVTM; CDR2 reads ANQGSEA. The CDR3 loop reads CSVRRGDYYSYEQYF. In DNA, the CDR3 is TGCAGCGTCCGAAGGGGGGATTACTACTCCTACGAGCAGTACTTC.

This clonotype was picked up many times. V is TRBV6-6 and J is TRBJ2-7, with TRBD1 matching over 11 bases. CDR1 is MNHNY and CDR2 is SVGAGI in the germline V gene (reference sequence). With 6 bases clipped from V and 3 bases from J, the junction kept 7 bases outside the gene matches. CDR3 length: 15 amino acids. In DNA form, the CDR3 reads TGTGCCAGCAGATGGGGACAGGGGGGGAACTACGAGCAGTACTTC. It codes for CASRWGQGGNYEQYF.

This chain links TRBV20-1 with TRBJ1-2; 9 bases are shared with TRBD1. Germline lookup yields CDR1 DFQATT and CDR2 SNEGSKA (reference sequence). The V segment lost 3 bases and the J segment 8 bases; nucleotides outside the gene matches: 7. This CDR3 has 13 amino acids. The CDR3 DNA sequence: TGCAGTGCTAGGGAGGGACAGGGTGGCGGCTACACCTTC. Protein sequence: CSAREGQGGGYTF.

Ten or more counts support this clonotype. The chain carries TRBV6-1 and TRBJ2-5; D is ambiguous. Trimming shortened V by 6 bases and J by 5 bases, and 13 bases separated the two germline ends. Looked up from germline, CDR1 is MNHNS and CDR2 is SASEGT. This CDR3 contains 13 residues. The CDR3 region has the DNA TGTGCCAGCAGCGGATGGTTCCAGGAGACCCAGTACTTC. Protein sequence: CASSGWFQETQYF.

CDR3 region: CAIGGPGNQPQHF. Here the CDR3 DNA reads TGTGCCATCGGGGGACCGGGCAATCAGCCCCAGCATTTT. The rearrangement uses TRBV10-3 and TRBJ1-5; possibly TRBD1 for D (5 bases). Germline CDR1 reads ENHRY; CDR2 reads SYGVKD. The CDR3 runs 13 residues. The V and J ends lost 8 bases and 2 bases respectively, with 10 bases between them.

The rearrangement joins TRBV5-8 to TRBJ1-1, with no clear D. This CDR3 is built from 16 residues. Germline values: CDR1 SGHTS, CDR2 YDEGEE. Trimming removed 3 bases at V and 1 base at J, with 16 bases between. This chain's CDR3 is CASSWRSGARNTEAFF. The CDR3 nucleotides read TGTGCCAGCAGCTGGAGGAGTGGAGCCCGGAACACTGAAGCTTTCTTT.

The chain is built from TRBV4-2 and TRBJ2-1; no reliable D call. The V and J ends lost 1 base and 5 bases respectively, with 9 bases between them. Germline assignment: CDR1 LGHNA and CDR2 YNFKEQ. This CDR3 spans 14 amino acids. The CDR3 bases are TGTGCCAGCAGCCAAGGTTGGGTAAACAATGAGCAGTTCTTC. It translates to CASSQGWVNNEQFF.

This clonotype was observed a few times. The gene calls are TRBV20-1 and TRBJ2-7; 7 bases line up with TRBD2. The CDR3 totals 14 residues. Unmatched junction bases numbered 6, after V lost 2 bases and J lost 2 bases. Germline CDR1 DFQATT, CDR2 SNEGSKA (reference sequence). CDR3 bases: TGCAGTGCTAGATCCGCGGGAGCCCCCTACGAGCAGTACTTC. Amino acids: CSARSAGAPYEQYF.

Of note for this clonotype: A much larger clone differs by one base, so this may be a read error. For the CDR3, the DNA is TGTGCCAGCAGCTCAAGACAGGAGGCAGATACGCAGTATTTT. This codes for CASSSRQEADTQYF. The chain employs TRBV7-2 and TRBJ2-3; D is perhaps TRBD1 (6 bases). The CDR3 is 14 amino acids. Trimming pared 4 bases from V and 4 bases from J, leaving 12 bases between. Germline V CDR1 and CDR2: SGHTA, FQGNSA.

This clonotype was seen ten or more times. The V call is TRBV2, the J call TRBJ1-2, with TRBD1 as a possible D gene (5 bases). V gave up 7 bases and J gave up 6 bases, with 21 bases separating them. CDR3 length equals 15 residues. CDR1 and CDR2 (germline): SNHLY, FYNNEI. The CDR3 spells CASTRDGNWDNGYTF. CDR3 in DNA: TGTGCCAGCACGAGGGACGGAAACTGGGATAATGGCTACACCTTC. Supplemented by reference TRBV2 and TRBJ1-2, the full variable domain reads EPEVTQTPSHQVTQMGQEVILRCVPISNHLYFYWYRQILGQKVEFLVSFYNNEISEKSEIFDDQFSVERPDGSNFTLKIRSTKLEDSAMYFCASTRDGNWDNGYTFGSGTRLTVV.

This sequence joins TRBV6-2 or TRBV6-3 and TRBJ2-2, with TRBD2 as a possible D gene (5 bases). The germline V gene encodes CDR1 MNHEY and CDR2 SVGEGT. There are 14 residues in the CDR3. Trimming stripped 7 bases from V and 4 bases from J, with 13 bases between. Here the CDR3 reads CASTRTFSTGELFF. In DNA form, the CDR3 reads TGTGCCAGCACTCGGACTTTTTCCACCGGGGAGCTGTTTTTT.

This clonotype occurred a few times. V usage is TRBV4-3 and J usage is TRBJ2-7; TRBD1 is a possible D gene (6 bases). V shed 0 bases and J shed 2 bases, with 11 bases lying between them. This CDR3 spans 15 amino acids. Germline-derived CDR1 and CDR2 are LGHNA and YSLEER. Written as DNA, the CDR3 is TGCGCCAGCAGCCAAGATGAAGAGGGGGCCTACGAGCAGTACTTC. Amino acid sequence: CASSQDEEGAYEQYF.

The J gene is TRBJ2-5, the V gene TRBV20-1; either TRBD1 or TRBD2 may fit D (6 bases each). This CDR3 contains 12 residues. CDR1 is DFQATT, CDR2 SNEGSKA, per germline (reference sequence). The V and J ends lost 6 bases and 5 bases respectively, with 13 bases between them. This chain's CDR3 is CSAAPGAETQYF. CDR3 in DNA: TGCAGTGCCGCGCCGGGGGCGGAGACCCAGTACTTC.

At least ten counts were recorded for this clonotype. The chain carries TRBV7-2 and TRBJ2-1; the D gene is possibly TRBD1 (5 bases). The germline V gene has CDR1 SGHTA and CDR2 FQGNSA. V was pared by 2 bases and J by 2 bases, with 7 bases between. This CDR3 spans 14 amino acids. CDR3 in DNA: TGTGCCAGCAGCTTAAGGGGCGCCTACAATGAGCAGTTCTTC. This codes for CASSLRGAYNEQFF.